The 14 T cell receptor beta chains reported below all come from one sample, sequenced in a study of T cells after yellow fever vaccination. TCRdb re-analysed the 5' RACE reads in MiXCR, keeping a single row per CDR3 protein. Of 200,000 to 250,000 distinct CDR3 sequences in the sample, about 3% are singletons; the top ten hold about 3.3%. Sequences were derived from CD4+ T cells sorted from PBMCs, sampled 10 days after the yellow fever booster vaccination. Receptors were obtained from a young man who received the YFV17D yellow fever vaccine.

In this sample, this clonotype turned up many times. V is TRBV10-3 and J is TRBJ2-7, with a tentative D call TRBD1 (5 bases). With 3 bases removed from V and 5 bases from J, the gap between germline ends came to 14 bases. Germline CDR1 is ENHRY and CDR2 is SYGVKD. The CDR3 contains 14 residues. In DNA form, the CDR3 reads TGTGCCATCAGTGATCCCCAGGGATACGACGAGCAGTACTTC. Its protein product is CAISDPQGYDEQYF.

This clonotype was detected a few times. CDR3 DNA: TGTGCCAGCAGCTTAATGGCGAGCACAGATACGCAGTATTTT. This gives the protein CASSLMASTDTQYF. The chain employs TRBV7-2 and TRBJ2-3, with D unclear. Germline CDR1 is SGHTA and CDR2 is FQGNSA. The CDR3 has 14 residues. Between the trimmed V and J ends, which lost 2 bases and 0 bases, there was a span of 6 bases.

The chain couples TRBV6-2 or TRBV6-3 to TRBJ2-7; TRBD2 agrees at 7 bases. CDR1 and CDR2 (germline): MNHEY, SVGEGT. V was pared by 3 bases and J by 2 bases, with 10 bases of the junction left unmatched. The CDR3 is 16 residues long. CDR3 DNA sequence: TGTGCCAGCAGTTATCAAGTTGGGCTAGCGGCCTACGAGCAGTACTTC. Its translation is CASSYQVGLAAYEQYF.

This clonotype was observed at least ten times. The rearrangement joins TRBV5-1 to TRBJ1-2, with 7 bases that match TRBD1. V dropped 0 bases and J dropped 8; count of bases not matched to a gene: 4. This CDR3 comprises 13 residues. Per germline, CDR1 SGHRS and CDR2 YFSETQ. The CDR3 sequence: CASSLGTGLGYTF. The CDR3 DNA is TGCGCCAGCAGCTTGGGGACAGGACTCGGCTACACCTTC.

The sample holds many counts of this clonotype. This chain joins TRBV5-1 and TRBJ2-5; D ambiguous. V dropped 0 bases and J dropped 1 base, with 7 bases sitting between them. Germline CDR1 reads SGHRS; CDR2 reads YFSETQ. The length of the CDR3 is 14 residues. The CDR3 bases are TGCGCCAGCAGCTTGGCGGCAGGCCAAGAGACCCAGTACTTC. This sequence encodes CASSLAAGQETQYF.

This clonotype was found many times. The chain is built from TRBV12-3 or TRBV12-4 and TRBJ1-1, with D perhaps matching TRBD1 (5 bases). V was cut by 3 bases and J by 6 bases, with 14 bases left in between. CDR3 length equals 14 residues. The CDR3 here is CASSFNGRDAEAFF. For the CDR3, the DNA is TGTGCCAGCAGTTTCAACGGCAGGGACGCTGAAGCTTTCTTT.

J is TRBJ2-5 and V is TRBV5-1, with TRBD1 matching over 7 bases. CDR3 length equals 13 residues. Germline-derived CDR1 and CDR2 are SGHRS and YFSETQ. J gave up 2 bases and V 4 bases, and 2 bases lay outside the gene matches. CDR3: CASSKTGQETQYF. The CDR3 nucleotides are TGCGCCAGCAGCAAGACAGGGCAAGAGACCCAGTACTTC.

Ten or more counts support this clonotype. This chain joins TRBV7-9 and TRBJ1-6; D not resolved. The CDR3 is made up of 13 amino acids. Trimming took off 5 bases at V and 8 bases at J, with 10 bases between the two ends. Germline CDR1 SEHNR, CDR2 FQNEAQ (reference sequence). In DNA, the CDR3 is TGTGCCAGCAGCCTCGAAGAGGATTCACCCCTCCACTTT. This translates into CASSLEEDSPLHF.

There are a few counts of this clonotype. This chain links TRBV18 with TRBJ1-2; no clear D gene. This CDR3 is built from 15 residues. CDR1 is KGHSH and CDR2 is LQKENI in the germline V gene. V dropped 0 bases and J dropped 4 bases, with 12 bases sitting between them. CDR3 region: CASSPPGQQLYGYTF. The CDR3 DNA reads TGTGCCAGCTCACCACCGGGCCAGCAGCTCTATGGCTACACCTTC.

This clonotype was picked up a small number of times. The rearrangement uses TRBV7-2 and TRBJ2-3, with a tentative D call TRBD2 (6 bases). The germline CDR1 and CDR2 sequences are SGHTA and FQGNSA. The CDR3 contains 15 residues. V lost 2 bases to trimming and J lost 3 bases, with 12 bases between them. The CDR3 nucleotides are TGTGCCAGCAGCTTATGGGGGACTCAGACAGATACGCAGTATTTT. Translated: CASSLWGTQTDTQYF.

The table lists this clonotype with a few counts. The V gene is TRBV5-1, the J gene TRBJ1-1, with a possible D match to TRBD1 (6 bases). The V gene's germline CDR1 is SGHRS and CDR2 YFSETQ. Trimming took off 4 bases at V and 1 base at J, with 8 bases between the two ends. CDR3 length equals 13 residues. CDR3 sequence reads: CASSQGQNTEAFF. In DNA, the CDR3 is TGCGCCAGCAGCCAGGGACAGAACACTGAAGCTTTCTTT.

This rearrangement joins TRBV6-5 to TRBJ2-1; tentatively, D is TRBD1 or TRBD2 (5 bases each). Looked up from germline, CDR1 is MNHEY and CDR2 is SVGAGI. CDR3 length equals 15 residues. V was trimmed by 0 bases and J by 9 bases, leaving 15 bases between them. For the CDR3, the DNA is TGTGCCAGCAGTTACTCGAACAGACGGGGCGGTGAGCAGTTCTTC. Translated: CASSYSNRRGGEQFF.

This clonotype was recorded a few times. The chain couples TRBV12-3 or TRBV12-4 to TRBJ1-1; D is perhaps TRBD1 (5 bases). The CDR3 runs 16 residues. V dropped 5 bases and J dropped 5 bases, with 21 bases sitting between them. As DNA, the CDR3 is TGTGCCAGCAGTCCAAGCCATGGGGGGGATCCAACTGAAGCTTTCTTT. Amino acids: CASSPSHGGDPTEAFF.

Many counts were recorded for this clonotype. The chain has TRBV6-1 and TRBJ1-2; no definite D call. Germline CDR1 is MNHNS and CDR2 is SASEGT. There are 12 residues in the CDR3. Trimming pared 6 bases from V and 4 bases from J, leaving 9 bases between. CDR3 in amino acids: CASSPDAYGYTF. For the CDR3, the DNA is TGTGCCAGCAGCCCGGACGCCTATGGCTACACCTTC.